Below, 3 T cell receptor beta chains from the same sample are listed, as sequenced in a study of beta chain features in type 1 diabetes. Their cognate antigens are unknown. Expressed TCRB transcripts were sequenced, since all the RNA that had been isolated was reverse transcribed. The protocol was immunoSEQ multiplex PCR, while the TCRdb copy is restricted to in-frame clones and leaves out a portion. The sample shows about 700,000 clones, roughly 13% of them seen only once. The study, taken as a whole, reports: For Type 1 diabetes patients, all four CD4+ subsets carried TCRB CDR3s that were moderately but significantly shorter.

Sequencing was carried out using naive CD4+ T cells from blood. These receptors were collected from a man between 18 and 35 years old with type 1 diabetes.

In its sample, this clone was seen a few times. CDR3 region: CASSAGTGVRDTQYF. As DNA, the CDR3 is TGTGCCAGCAGCGCCGGGACAGGTGTGCGAGATACGCAGTATTTT. The V call is TRBV5-6, the J call TRBJ2-3, with TRBD1 matching over 8 bases. V shed 4 bases and J 5 bases; nucleotides not matched to a gene: 9. The CDR3 consists of 15 residues. Germline loops: CDR1 SGHDT, CDR2 YYEEEE.

J is TRBJ1-4 and V is TRBV10-2, with a possible D match to TRBD1 (5 bases). The ends were cut back, 10 bases at V and 6 bases at J, with 6 bases in the middle. CDR1 WSHSY and CDR2 SAAADI come from the germline V gene. The CDR3 spans 10 residues. CDR3 sequence reads: CATGHEKLFF. The CDR3 nucleotides read TGCGCCACGGGACATGAAAAACTGTTTTTT.

This chain uses TRBV18 with TRBJ1-2; D ambiguous. The CDR3 length is 15 residues. The V end lost 1 base, the J end lost 6 bases, and 15 bases lay between the germline ends. In germline, CDR1 is KGHSH, CDR2 LQKENI. In nucleotides, the CDR3 is TGTGCCAGCTCACCACTCGTATCCATCTCGGATGGCTACACCTTC. Amino acids: CASSPLVSISDGYTF.